The present entry profiles one T cell receptor beta chain with its context. Its antigen is as yet unknown. These data are taken from a study of cytomegalovirus exposure and HLA in healthy donors. Study at large: Most donors, just over 80% of roughly 400 genotyped, fell in the Caucasian-associated ancestry cluster. Overall study findings and caveats: One variant, a missense change in DCLRE1C, was linked in a later analysis to TCR beta V- and J-gene trimming. For most TCR beta V segments, an earlier analysis put the productive rate at about 90% or about 30% of the time.

Primers: 60 Vbeta forward and 13 Jbeta reverse. Data came from immunoSEQ multiplex PCR; TCRdb stores just in-frame clones and leaves some out. The data hold approximately 170,000 clones, with approximately 80% observed a single time. Sequencing was performed on PBMCs. This TCR was recovered from a male donor in good health and CMV-seronegative.

The CDR3 coding sequence is TGTGCCAGCAGGACAGGGACAGGGGAAGCCACTGAAGCTTTCTTT. Translating it yields CASRTGTGEATEAFF. The chain joins TRBV6-5 to TRBJ1-1, with TRBD1 matching over 10 bases. The CDR3 extends over 15 amino acids. Germline CDR1 reads MNHEY; CDR2 reads SVGAGI. V lost 6 bases and J lost 4; bases outside the gene matches: 8.